This T cell receptor beta chain originates from a study of shared clonotypes between healthy human individuals. Libraries were prepared by immunoSEQ multiplex PCR; TCRdb keeps only in-frame clonotypes and omits some of them. The table records nearly 750,000 clones, 72% of them present only once. The V gene end was trimmed by 1 base and the J gene end by 3 bases; junction bases not matched to a gene: 5. Germline CDR1 SGHRS, CDR2 YFSETQ. CDR3 length: 15 amino acids. General study results and limits: Among non-shared clonotypes, generation probabilities were lower than among those shared by all four donors.

Negatively enriched CD4+ T cells were divided by CD45RA into naive and memory. Comment on this clone: Its antigen is still unknown.

Sequencing was performed on memory CD4+ T cells sorted from blood. Subset indicated: CD45RA-negative fraction. The receptor comes from a woman in her 30s in good health. J is TRBJ2-7 and V is TRBV5-1; TRBD2 agrees at 9 bases. Written as DNA, the CDR3 is TGCGCCAGCAGCTTGTCTAGCGGGATTTTCTACGAGCAGTACTTC. Translating it yields CASSLSSGIFYEQYF.